These 27 T cell receptor beta chains were all obtained from the same sample, sequenced in a study of CD8 T cells in ankylosing spondylitis. TCRdb passed the 5' RACE reads through MiXCR, listing each CDR3 protein once. The sample has some 140,000 distinct CDR3 sequences, roughly 8.3% seen once. Sequencing input: synovial fluid, either unsorted or a sorted T cell fraction (not recorded which). These receptors were collected from a male donor with ankylosing spondylitis.

This clonotype was recorded many times. This chain links TRBV4-2 with TRBJ2-7; D is perhaps TRBD1 (6 bases). The CDR3 length is 15 residues. V shed 4 bases and J shed 3 bases, with 16 bases lying between them. Looked up from germline, CDR1 is LGHNA and CDR2 is YNFKEQ. CDR3: CASSRSRTGYYEQYF. The CDR3 DNA is TGTGCCAGCAGCCGTAGCAGAACAGGGTACTACGAGCAGTACTTC.

The chain joins TRBV7-2 to TRBJ2-7; TRBD1 matches 7 bases. The CDR3 runs 14 residues. CDR1 is SGHTA, CDR2 FQGNSA, per germline. V gave up 5 bases and J gave up 0 bases; unmatched junction bases: 4. CDR3 amino acids: CASSPQGRSYEQYF. The CDR3 DNA follows: TGTGCCAGCAGCCCACAGGGGCGCTCCTACGAGCAGTACTTC.

This clonotype was counted a few times. The V and J genes are TRBV5-1 and TRBJ1-1; D call uncertain. The length of the CDR3 is 16 residues. Germline V gene lookup returns CDR1 SGHRS and CDR2 YFSETQ. The V end lost 0 bases, the J end lost 2 bases, and 14 bases lay between the germline ends. Here the CDR3 reads CASSLAVGGPNTEAFF. The CDR3 DNA reads as TGCGCCAGCAGCTTGGCGGTTGGCGGACCAAACACTGAAGCTTTCTTT.

This clonotype was observed at least ten times. This chain connects TRBV7-9 to TRBJ1-5; no reliable D call. Trimming cost V 3 bases and J 4 bases, with 7 bases left between them. This CDR3 has 13 residues. Germline V gives CDR1 SEHNR, CDR2 FQNEAQ (reference sequence). In DNA form, the CDR3 reads TGTGCCAGCAGCTTGACCCTAAATCAGCCCCAGCATTTT. This gives the protein CASSLTLNQPQHF.

This clonotype was observed at least ten times. The chain has TRBV5-6 and TRBJ2-3; D may be TRBD1 or TRBD2 (5 bases each). From germline, CDR1 is SGHDT and CDR2 YYEEEE. Trimming took off 2 bases at V and 6 bases at J, with 22 bases between the two ends. This CDR3 region has 17 residues. The CDR3 nucleotides read TGTGCCAGCAGCTTAATCGGGTTTTCCAACAGGAGGGATACGCAGTATTTT. Amino acids: CASSLIGFSNRRDTQYF.

This clonotype was recorded many times. J is TRBJ2-2 and V is TRBV4-2; D gene unclear. Germline CDR1 and CDR2: LGHNA and YNFKEQ. CDR3 size: 15 residues. V was trimmed by 1 base and J by 4 bases, leaving 10 bases between them. The CDR3 DNA reads TGTGCCAGCAGCCAAGTGATTGGAACCACCGGGGAGCTGTTTTTT. It specifies CASSQVIGTTGELFF.

This clonotype was seen a handful of times. Here the CDR3 reads CASSLQVPVDTIYF. CDR3 DNA: TGTGCCAGCAGCCTACAGGTCCCTGTAGACACCATATATTTT. The V gene is TRBV3-1, the J gene TRBJ1-3, with a tentative D call TRBD1 (5 bases). Germline V lookup: CDR1 LGHDT, CDR2 YNNKEL (reference sequence). Trimming took off 4 bases at V and 8 bases at J, with 15 bases between the two ends. This CDR3 has 14 residues.

In its sample, this clonotype was seen a few times. This chain uses TRBV6-2 or TRBV6-3 with TRBJ1-6; D may be TRBD1 (6 bases). The V gene's germline CDR1 is MNHEY and CDR2 SVGEGT. There are 12 residues in the CDR3. V was clipped by 6 bases and J by 8 bases, with 8 bases between them. CDR3 in amino acids: CASRDRYSPLHF. CDR3 DNA sequence: TGTGCCAGCAGGGACAGATATTCACCCCTCCACTTT.

V gene TRBV4-2 combines with J gene TRBJ2-7; D is tentatively TRBD1 or TRBD2 (5 bases each). This CDR3 has 18 residues. CDR1 LGHNA and CDR2 YNFKEQ come from the germline V gene. V was pared by 3 bases and J by 2 bases, with 23 bases between. CDR3 nucleotide sequence: TGTGCCAGCAGCCAGCAAAAACCGGGGCTTACTGTCACCTACGAGCAGTACTTC. Translation: CASSQQKPGLTVTYEQYF.

The chain has TRBV5-1 and TRBJ2-4; D is perhaps TRBD2 (6 bases). The germline gives CDR1 SGHRS, CDR2 YFSETQ. The length of the CDR3 is 21 residues. The ends were cut back, 1 base at V and 4 bases at J, with 30 bases in the middle. In DNA form, the CDR3 reads TGCGCCAGCAGCTTGCGAGTCTTCGGGGGAAAAGGGTGGGAGGCAAAAAACATTCAGTACTTC. This translates into CASSLRVFGGKGWEAKNIQYF.

This clonotype has a count of ten or more. The chain has TRBV30 and TRBJ1-1; no clear D gene. Trimming removed 0 bases from V and 0 bases from J, with 17 bases in between. The germline V gene encodes CDR1 GTSNPN and CDR2 SVGIG (reference sequence). This CDR3 is 17 amino acids long. The CDR3 DNA follows: TGTGCCTGGAGTGTAGCGGGGATGGGGATCATGAACACTGAAGCTTTCTTT. The encoded protein is CAWSVAGMGIMNTEAFF.

This clonotype was counted many times. Here the CDR3 DNA reads TGTGCCAGCAGGGCCGGACAGGGCCCCTACAATGAGCAGTTCTTC. Its translation: CASRAGQGPYNEQFF. The chain joins TRBV9 to TRBJ2-1; TRBD1 matches at 8 bases. V shed 5 bases, J shed 2 bases, and the junction held 6 bases outside the gene matches. The CDR3 spans 15 residues. Germline V gives CDR1 SGDLS, CDR2 YYNGEE.

This clonotype was seen repeatedly, ten times or more. The chain recombines TRBV7-8 with TRBJ2-3; TRBD2 might be the D (6 bases). The V and J ends lost 3 bases and 4 bases respectively, with 11 bases between them. CDR3 length: 14 amino acids. Germline CDR1 and CDR2: SGHVS and FQNEAQ. For the CDR3, the DNA is TGTGCCAGCAGCTTCGCCCGGAGGGCAGATACGCAGTATTTT. Its translation: CASSFARRADTQYF.

This clonotype showed up just a few times. This may be a read error: a much more frequent sequence differs by one nucleotide. The gene calls are TRBV27 and TRBJ1-1, with D unclear. V was clipped by 3 bases and J by 0 bases, with 5 bases between them. Germline CDR1 reads MNHEY; CDR2 reads SMNVEV (reference sequence). This CDR3 region has 13 residues. Here the CDR3 DNA reads TGTGCCAGCAGTTTTAGGCTGAACACTGAAGCTTTCTTT. Its protein is CASSFRLNTEAFF.

This clonotype occurred many times. V is TRBV12-3 or TRBV12-4 and J is TRBJ2-5; D is possibly TRBD2 (5 bases). CDR3 length equals 15 residues. V was clipped by 2 bases and J by 3 bases, with 13 bases between them. CDR3 protein: CASSLRGDGKETQYF. Here the CDR3 DNA reads TGTGCCAGCAGTTTAAGAGGTGACGGGAAAGAGACCCAGTACTTC.

This clonotype was detected many times. This chain uses TRBV4-3 with TRBJ1-1; 7 nucleotides align to TRBD1. Germline CDR1 is LGHNA and CDR2 is YSLEER. J gave up 5 bases and V 5 bases, and 2 bases lay outside the gene matches. The CDR3 is 12 residues long. CDR3 DNA sequence: TGCGCCAGCAGCGAGGGACAGACTGAAGCTTTCTTT. Translation gives CASSEGQTEAFF.

The chain employs TRBV6-2 or TRBV6-3 and TRBJ2-7; D is ambiguous. CDR1 MNHEY and CDR2 SVGEGT come from the germline V gene. This CDR3 is built from 13 residues. V dropped 7 bases and J dropped 2 bases, with 12 bases sitting between them. The CDR3 protein is CASTRTAAYEQYF. In DNA form, the CDR3 reads TGTGCCAGCACCCGGACGGCAGCCTACGAGCAGTACTTC.

This clonotype appeared many times. The chain joins TRBV28 to TRBJ1-5; a possible D gene is TRBD1 (5 bases). The germline V gene encodes CDR1 MDHEN and CDR2 SYDVKM. Trimming removed 3 bases from V and 7 bases from J, with 10 bases in between. The CDR3 totals 13 residues. The CDR3 sequence: CASSFPGQQPQHF. Written as DNA, the CDR3 is TGTGCCAGCAGTTTCCCAGGGCAACAGCCCCAGCATTTT.

This clonotype came up many times. This sequence joins TRBV7-9 and TRBJ2-3; D is possibly TRBD1 or TRBD2 (5 bases each). The CDR3 has 13 amino acids. Deletions cut 5 bases from V and 5 bases from J, with 11 bases between. Germline loops: CDR1 SEHNR, CDR2 FQNEAQ (reference sequence). CDR3 region: CASSVHGGDTQYF. The DNA of the CDR3 is TGTGCCAGCAGCGTCCATGGGGGAGATACGCAGTATTTT.

This clonotype was seen only a few times. The chain couples TRBV5-1 to TRBJ1-2; no clear D. This CDR3 contains 14 residues. Trimming left V 0 bases short and J 4 bases short, with 10 bases between. Per the germline V gene, CDR1 is SGHRS and CDR2 is YFSETQ. CDR3 region: CASSLGLGSYGYTF. For the CDR3, the DNA is TGCGCCAGCAGCTTGGGTCTAGGGTCCTATGGCTACACCTTC.

This clonotype was counted ten times or more. V usage is TRBV28 and J usage is TRBJ1-3; D possibly corresponds to TRBD1 (5 bases). Germline values: CDR1 MDHEN, CDR2 SYDVKM. The CDR3 totals 14 residues. Trimming cost V 9 bases and J 2 bases, with 14 bases left between them. CDR3 sequence: CASLRWGTGNTIYF. Written as DNA, the CDR3 is TGTGCCAGTTTACGGTGGGGGACTGGAAACACCATATATTTT.

The sample holds many counts of this clonotype. V and J are TRBV21-1 and TRBJ1-6; the D call of TRBD1 is as the table states it, not checked on the DNA. TRBV21-1 is termed a pseudogene. This CDR3 is built from 20 residues. CDR3 in DNA: TGTGCCAGCATCCAAGGAGGGGTTTTAAGGACCGGGCCCTATAATTCACCCCTCCACTTT. Protein: CASIQGGVLRTGPYNSPLHF.

This clonotype showed up just a few times. This chain connects TRBV6-6 to TRBJ1-1; 7 positions agree with TRBD1. Losses at the gene ends were 5 bases for V and 4 bases for J; bases not matched to a gene: 4. The V gene's germline CDR1 is MNHNY and CDR2 SVGAGI (reference sequence). This CDR3 contains 13 residues. The CDR3 spells CASSPQGSTEAFF. CDR3 sequence (DNA): TGTGCCAGCAGTCCACAGGGGAGCACTGAAGCTTTCTTT.

In this sample, this clonotype turned up many times. The rearrangement joins TRBV7-2 to TRBJ2-7; D remains ambiguous. The germline CDR1 and CDR2 sequences are SGHTA and FQGNSA. The CDR3 consists of 13 residues. The ends were cut back, 3 bases at V and 2 bases at J, with 8 bases in the middle. CDR3 residues: CASSLTSAYEQYF. The CDR3 nucleotides are TGTGCCAGCAGCTTGACCTCGGCCTACGAGCAGTACTTC.

This clonotype came up many times. This sequence joins TRBV5-5 and TRBJ1-2; 11 bases map to TRBD1. The CDR3 runs 14 residues. CDR1 is SGHKS, CDR2 YYEKEE, per germline (reference sequence). The V segment lost 6 bases and the J segment 2 bases; nucleotides outside the gene matches: 3. CDR3 amino acids: CASTRTGGNYGYTF. CDR3 DNA: TGTGCCAGCACCCGGACAGGGGGCAACTATGGCTACACCTTC. The variable domain in full, with the rest retrieved from reference TRBV5-5 and TRBJ1-2, is DAGVTQSPTHLIKTRGQQVTLRCSPISGHKSVSWYQQVLGQGPQFIFQYYEKEERGRGNFPDRFSARQFPNYSSELNVNALLLGDSALYLCASTRTGGNYGYTFGSGTRLTVV.

This clonotype came up many times. The chain combines TRBV20-1 with TRBJ2-4; TRBD2 is a possible D gene (5 bases). CDR1 and CDR2 from the germline V gene are DFQATT and SNEGSKA (reference sequence). Trimming took off 3 bases at V and 0 bases at J, with 15 bases between the two ends. The CDR3 consists of 16 residues. The CDR3 region has the DNA TGCAGTGCTAGCAAGAGGGTTTCGCTAGCCAAAAACATTCAGTACTTC. Protein: CSASKRVSLAKNIQYF.

The table lists this clonotype with a few counts. J is TRBJ2-7 and V is TRBV5-6, with a possible D match to TRBD1 (6 bases). The V and J ends lost 2 bases and 3 bases respectively, with 15 bases between them. The CDR3 covers 15 residues. In germline, CDR1 is SGHDT, CDR2 YYEEEE. As DNA, the CDR3 is TGTGCCAGCAGCTTTTGGGACATGGGGGACTACGAGCAGTACTTC. It codes for CASSFWDMGDYEQYF.